This T cell receptor (beta chain) appears in the sequencing data of a study of blood T cell repertoires in COVID-19 (dated by TCRdb to about 2020). A note on the overall study: The collaborator samples originated in the United States, Italy and Spain and spanned the acute and convalescent phases of COVID-19. The sample metadata nearly always contained a de-identified subject ID, COVID-19 status, age in years and sex. Samples were obtained from the ongoing ImmuneRACE study (first 160 participants) and from approximately 1,200 subjects provided by 6 global collaborators. Where HLA class I and class II types were available, the types were taken from metadata supplied by the sample provider, not from assay-based typing. The prospective study material was composed of cDNA or gDNA derived from T cells, B-cell-depleted T cells, or PBMCs. Subjects who had been exposed to COVID-19, were actively infected with it, or had recovered from it provided the deeply sampled blood TCRbeta repertoires that made up the dataset. The repertoires were released in a freely available public database meant as a resource for research on the immune response to SARS-CoV-2.

This clone appeared a single time. No cognate antigen has been identified for it. There are no base qualities to consult, and no much larger clone falls within one base. Paper-wide results and their limitations: The amount of clinical and demographic metadata varied by source and participant and was provided uncurated.

The collaborating institutions used their own protocols to collect whole blood in K2EDTA tubes. For TCRbeta analysis, collaborators shipped samples as frozen whole blood, isolated PBMCs, or DNA extracted from either of those sample types. TCRbeta CDR3 regions were amplified from genomic DNA using the immunoSEQ Assay, a bias-controlled multiplex PCR. Regarding the original processing steps: Nucleated cell counts per sample were estimated from amplification of reference gene primers within the assay. To quantify the absolute abundance of each unique TCRbeta CDR3 rearrangement, sequence reads were collapsed and filtered. For each sample, productive Simpson clonality was calculated by taking the square root of Simpson's diversity index across productive rearrangements. TCRdb limited this immuneACCESS table to in-frame rearrangements with V and J called. A share of clones is missing; checked studies link under half to unresolved V genes, and the rest is unexplained. V, J and clone size derive from that table, while D and trimming were established from the DNA sequence. A total of some 250,000 clones appear in this sample, around nine tenths of them only once. The ten largest account for under 9% of the sample.

The germline V gene (reference sequence) gives CDR1 as SGHNT and CDR2 as YYREEE. From V the trimming removes 4 bases and from J it removes 10 bases, while the gene matches leave 20 bases of the junction unaccounted for. There are 17 amino acids in the CDR3, from cysteine to phenylalanine inclusive. Of all the DNA, just the CDR3 is kept, 51 bases in frame from base 1. The sequence derives from a woman aged 70-85 years with active or convalescent COVID-19. Source material: peripheral blood. The sequence joins TRBV5-4 to TRBJ1-1; a stretch of 9 junction bases matches TRBD1. The nucleotide sequence is given as TGTGCCAGCAGCCCCCGGGGACAGGGAAAGGCTGTGTTTGGAGCTTTCTTT. Protein translation: CASSPRGQGKAVFGAFF.